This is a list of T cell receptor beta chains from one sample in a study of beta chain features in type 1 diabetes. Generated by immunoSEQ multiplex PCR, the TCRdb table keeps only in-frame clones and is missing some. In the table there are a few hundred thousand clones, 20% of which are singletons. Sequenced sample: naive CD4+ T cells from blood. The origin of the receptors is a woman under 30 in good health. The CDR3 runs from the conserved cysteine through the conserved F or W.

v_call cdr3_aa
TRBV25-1 CASSVLAGEETQYF
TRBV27 CASSLSTGMNTEAFF
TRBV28 CASSPGSSGPYEQYF
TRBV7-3 CASSFGSTDTQYF
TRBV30 CAWSTGGAAQYF
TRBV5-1 CASSREGTTSGSARTDTQYF
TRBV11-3 CASSFQGAQVYEQYF
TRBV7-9 CASTLSGEQFF
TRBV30 CAYARGFNEKLFF
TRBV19 CASSPDRPTPFNTEAFF
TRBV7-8 CASSFRTQGANGYTF
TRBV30 CAWNEQVYYEQYF
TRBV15 CATQLSGGVPIEQYF
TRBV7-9 CASSLGRETQYF
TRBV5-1 CASSLELRGKTQYF
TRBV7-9 CASSGTGVQPQHF
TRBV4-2 CASSPQGVRSEKLFF
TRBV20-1 CSARGSPEAFF
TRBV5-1 CASSHPGQGRNEQFF
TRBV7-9 CASSRAGQGTSEQYF
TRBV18 CASSPGTSVYEQYF
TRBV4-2 CASSQVGGVAPNEQFF
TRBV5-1 CASSPGTGDNEQFF
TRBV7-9 CASSLGLSGGTQYF
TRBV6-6 CASSKADSYQPQHF
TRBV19 CASSRTTSGGSDTQYF
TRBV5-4 CASSQGGRNTGELFF
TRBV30 CAWTTGTSGAWNEQFF
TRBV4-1 CASSQEVARNTEAFF
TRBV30 CAWSKDRGNQPQHF
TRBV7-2 CASSLVGRAGNSPLHF
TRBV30 CAWTYGSYEQYF
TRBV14 CASSQASSVTSGNTIYF
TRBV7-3 CASSPGQGGEQYF
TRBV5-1 CASSSDYYGYTF
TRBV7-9 CASRAGTSGSEQYF
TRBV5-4 CASSLARGGDGYTF
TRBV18 CASSPDTGSSYEQYF
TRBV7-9 CASSPPVSLSSGYTF
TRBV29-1 CSVRVSEKLFF
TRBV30 CAWGGQGETQYF
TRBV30 CAWSVSGNTGELFF
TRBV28 CASRGTSRSYEQYF
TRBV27 CALTGVHYGYTF
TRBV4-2 CASSQGSSGGANTDTQYF
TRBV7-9 CATHLGQSGANVLTF
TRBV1 CTRGDSTSTDTQYF
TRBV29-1 CSVRQGAVYGYTF
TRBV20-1 CSVRDPTEAFF
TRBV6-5 CASQMNTEAFF
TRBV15 CATSPNPGTEAFF
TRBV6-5 CASSPRDRQETQYF
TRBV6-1 CASSEGPSYEQYF
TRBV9 CASSIGTGGSDTQYF
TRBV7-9 CASSTSGGLNEQFF
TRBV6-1 CASSPGTGDYEQYF